The present T cell receptor beta chain was sequenced within a study of blood T cell repertoires in COVID-19. Original handling: Reference gene primer amplification gave nucleated cell count estimates. Profiling relied on immunoSEQ multiplex PCR, and the TCRdb table lists in-frame clones only, not all of them. V, J and clone size were drawn from that table, and D and trimming were deduced from the DNA. The table lists around 270,000 clones, approximately 84% of them singletons, with 15% to 18% in the top ten. Seattle's cohort entered during active infection and was followed longitudinally. The CDR3 is 15 amino acids. The V and J ends lost 1 base and 2 bases respectively, with 13 bases between them. Germline CDR1 is SGDLS and CDR2 is YYNGEE.

The chain joins TRBV9 to TRBJ2-7, with D possibly being TRBD2 (5 bases). This receptor was identified in a person aged 70 to 80 with COVID-19, enrolled during active disease. Material for sequencing was peripheral blood. Here the CDR3 reads CASSVRAGGAYEQYF. The CDR3 DNA follows: TGTGCCAGCAGCGTACGGGCGGGCGGAGCCTACGAGCAGTACTTC.